This TCR beta chain appears in the sequencing data of a study of shared clonotypes between healthy human individuals. Germline CDR1 reads LNHNV; CDR2 reads YYDKDF (reference sequence). J gave up 5 bases and V 0 bases, and 6 bases lay outside the gene matches. This CDR3 has 16 amino acids. The naive CD8 population came from CD45RO-negative cells selected for CCR7, without terminally differentiated effector memory CD45RA+ cells. Genomic DNA from each subset was divided evenly over several immunoSEQ plates. Measured with immunoSEQ multiplex PCR; TCRdb has only the in-frame clones, and not every one. The sample comprises nearly 2 million clones, over 85% of which are singletons, and roughly 1% rests with the top ten.

The chain has TRBV15 and TRBJ2-5; 10 bases agree with TRBD2. This TCR derives from a man in his late teens or twenties in good health. The specimen was naive CD8+ T cells sorted from blood. Here the CDR3 DNA reads TGTGCCACCAGCAGAGACGGGTCTAGCGGGGGTGAGACCCAGTACTTC. It specifies CATSRDGSSGGETQYF.